This T cell receptor (beta chain) was sequenced for a study of cytomegalovirus exposure and HLA in healthy donors. Study observations and caveats: Under in vitro conditions, a few CMV-associated chains were confirmed as specific for CMV antigens.

About this clone: The antigen is unknown.

The CDR3 length is 14 residues. J gave up 5 bases and V 1 base, and 3 bases lay outside the gene matches. Germline lookup yields CDR1 LGHNA and CDR2 YNFKEQ. In the PCR, 60 Vbeta and 13 Jbeta primers were used. Generated by immunoSEQ multiplex PCR, the TCRdb table keeps only in-frame clones and is missing some. There are about 140,000 clones in the sample, with around 2.2% held by the top ten. The sample comprised PBMCs. This clonotype was obtained from a woman between 18 and 30 years old in good health and CMV-seronegative. The chain is built from TRBV4-2 and TRBJ2-5; TRBD1 matches at 8 bases. CDR3 sequence reads: CASSQAGQVETQYF. The CDR3 DNA reads as TGTGCCAGCAGCCAAGCGGGACAGGTCGAGACCCAGTACTTC.